The TCR beta chain under discussion was sequenced for a study of cytomegalovirus exposure and HLA in healthy donors (dated by TCRdb to 2016 to 2017). A note on the overall study: According to an earlier analysis of a few hundred of the donors, 200 million or so T cells yielded over 100 million unique TCR beta sequences and 276 Gb of sequence data. Around 300 gigabases of sequencing data and some 85 million unique TCR sequences were included in an early release covering about 620 HLA-typed donors. The genetic ancestry cluster associated with self-reported Caucasian donors included about four fifths of the approximately 410 genotyped donors. The aim of the study was to test whether cataloging public T cell receptors could identify signatures of past pathogen exposure. The study used immunosequencing to profile the T cell repertoires of approximately 690 subjects and linked those repertoires to cytomegalovirus serostatus. Besides the first cohort of some 670 subjects, a separate validation cohort made up of over 95 different subjects was used. High-throughput TCR immunosequencing, statistical association of individual TCRs with disease status, and machine learning were combined to predict cytomegalovirus infection status. In a later analysis, previously published TCR beta repertoires from 550 to 700 donors were re-analyzed and high-resolution HLA genotyping was added so that TCR occurrence patterns could be studied. The later analysis used no new phenotypic data to find candidate immune exposures, relying instead on TCR beta sequences and their occurrence across donors. To decide whether each TCR beta V gene segment behaved as functional or pseudogenic, an earlier analysis of 587 of the donors relied on high-throughput TCR beta sequencing. Alongside the repertoire data, information on donor age, sex, ethnicity and CMV serostatus was compiled. Genome-wide SNP genotypes for about 55% of the roughly 670 donors were used in a later genetic analysis, which treated that subset as a discovery cohort. All discovery cohort repertoires had been generated using a single sequencing platform. HLA typing included class I and class II loci at four-digit resolution. The number of donors typed differed by locus, with roughly 620-630 for A, B, C, DRB1 and DQB1, 522 for DQA1, over 600 for DPA1, and some 470 for DPB1. Four or five DR-DQ haplotypes were handled as single units for association and clustering because linkage in the cohort was strong. Across some 400 genotyped donors of the cohort, an average of roughly 250,000 unique TCR beta nucleotide sequences per donor were sequenced, and roughly a sixth of those sequences were non-productive. Overall study outcomes, separate from this receptor: A total of 150 to 200 TCR beta chains were listed by the study as associated with cytomegalovirus. A later analysis found that HLA-associated TCR beta chains were more clonally expanded and had lower generation probabilities than equally common non-associated chains. A later analysis found that most CMV-associated TCR beta chains appeared HLA-restricted, with HLA associations seemingly driven largely by CMV exposure. Across donors, most TCR sequences were observed very rarely, whereas some public TCRs were present in many individuals. Broadly in line with IMGT annotations, most TCR beta V segments showed up in productive rearrangements about 90% or about 30% of the time in an earlier analysis of about 500 of the donors. The presence/absence analyses assumed that sequencing depth was roughly uniform across donors, and that assumption may not be true. In this cohort, only TCR beta chains were sequenced, and detectable features were limited by the absence of alpha or paired-chain data. Strong co-occurrence of HLA alleles, especially DR and DQ, made assigning TCR associations to individual alleles difficult. The authors suggested that the approach could potentially be generalized to other disease states and immunological phenotypes. Because the 87-base-pair reads could not distinguish some IMGT-functional V segments, including TRBV6-2 and TRBV6-3, those segments were excluded. The only immune exposure information available for the cohort was CMV serostatus. In vitro tests confirmed that a few of the cytomegalovirus-associated TCR beta chains recognize cytomegalovirus antigens. In both the original and validation cohorts, the classifier was reported to diagnose cytomegalovirus status with high specificity and sensitivity. HLA typing was unavailable for some donors at each locus, so association tests used only the typed subset. Linkage disequilibrium might explain the correlated functional status among segregating V segments, but an unknown experimental factor could not be ruled out. V-gene and J-gene trimming of TCR beta chains was associated with a missense DCLRE1C variant in a later genetic analysis, and the association was replicated in an independent cohort. Several of the top co-occurrence clusters appeared to be linked to parvovirus B19, influenza, CMV and Epstein-Barr virus, according to a later analysis. Compared with the approximately 600-donor mean, donors in an Asian-associated ancestry cluster had fewer N-insertions in productive TCRs, according to a later genetic analysis. A group of highly shared sequence variants was considered likely to be a technical artifact of the sequencing pipeline. In a later analysis, some 17,000 TCR beta sequences were associated with specific HLA alleles at a false discovery rate of 0.05. A further reported finding was that TCR beta sequences accurately predicted the HLA-A and HLA-B alleles for most subjects in the first cohort. Around 16 rarely observed V segments, including chromosome 9 orphons, were excluded from the earlier analysis of approximately 500 of the donors because counts were too low. A later analysis found that TCR association rates varied across HLA loci, with DRB1 alleles showing the most associated TCRs and HLA-C alleles the fewest.

The library was produced with the immunoSEQ multiplex PCR assay. The multiplex PCR relied on a mix of 60 forward primers for TCR Vbeta segments and 13 reverse primers for TCR Jbeta segments. The CDR3 region of rearranged TCR beta genes was amplified from genomic DNA by a multiplex PCR assay. The Illumina HiSeq System was used to sequence the amplified TCR beta libraries as 87-base-pair reads. The study's processing was this. In a later analysis, tens of millions of unique TCR beta chains were counted across the 500 to 850 repertoires, and roughly 11 million of these chains were shared by at least two donors. To remove PCR and sequencing errors, raw reads were error-corrected and collapsed into unique sequences using a nearest-neighbor algorithm that merged closely related sequences. Alignment of CDR3 sequences to IMGT reference sequences was used to assign V, D and J gene segments. Each retained sequence needed at least a six-nucleotide match to both a V gene segment and a J gene segment. A rearrangement was called productive if the CDR3 had no stop codons and remained in frame with V and J, and every other rearrangement was called non-productive. CDR3 was defined by IMGT convention, running from the second conserved V-encoded cysteine to the conserved J-encoded phenylalanine. The earlier analysis of 450 to 750 of the donors excluded any sequence lacking an unambiguous match to a single V gene segment. An earlier analysis of under 750 of the donors called V segments functional above 56.7% productive rearrangements and segregating when the between-donor standard deviation exceeded 5%. A statistical classification framework was built for diagnosing cytomegalovirus status from the catalog of TCR beta chain sequences. In a later analysis, V and J genes were assigned by comparing TCR nucleotide sequences against IMGT/GENE-DB human TR gene sequences. The TCRdist pipeline was used in a later analysis to assign CDR3 sequences and most-parsimonious VDJ recombination scenarios. In a later analysis, each TCR beta chain was defined by its CDR3 amino acid sequence together with its V-gene family, and reads without a unique V-gene family were excluded. As a way to deal with suspected cross-contamination and a sequencing artifact, a later analysis dropped 450 to 700 nucleotide sequences that were highly shared and had low generation probability. In a later analysis, a clonal expansion index was calculated for each public chain from normalized within-repertoire ranks of inferred template counts. In a later analysis, generation probabilities were computed with a VDJ recombination model fitted to out-of-frame rearrangements, and the resulting probabilities were checked against IGoR. In a later analysis, TCR-TCR, TCR-HLA and TCR-CMV co-occurrence was scored with hypergeometric tests, and a repertoire-size bias correction was applied to TCR pairs. In a later analysis, false discovery rates were estimated by permuting HLA or CMV assignments 20 times. In a later analysis, co-occurring TCRs were grouped with DBSCAN, and TCRdist sequence similarity was added when clustering was performed within HLA-allele-positive subsets. For co-occurrence clustering, repertoires with fewer than 30,000 or more than 120,000 public chains were excluded, along with about five repertoires with anomalous nucleotide sharing. TCRdb holds this immuneACCESS table with in-frame rearrangements only. Some clones are missing; in checked studies, unresolved V genes explain under half, and the rest has no known cause. The V and J calls and clone size are taken from that table; D and trimming were inferred from the DNA. The sample table on file contains approximately 130,000 clones. The leading ten clones occupy 1.5% to 2% of the sample.

Reading the germline V gene gives CDR1 SGHRS and CDR2 YFSETQ. CDR3 length: 16 amino acids, cysteine to phenylalanine. Only the CDR3 portion is preserved as DNA: 48 bases, with reading frame beginning at the first base. V has 1 base trimmed and J has 5 bases trimmed; junction bases matching no gene number 9. Worth noting for this clone: No cognate antigen has been identified for it.

The cohort consisted of some 730 healthy bone marrow donors. At the time of sampling, all cohort members were nominally healthy, though unrecorded immune exposures were likely present. The donor tested CMV seronegative and was one of the 352 seronegative cohort members. Every donor gave a peripheral blood sample, and the peripheral blood mononuclear cells from that sample were used for TCR beta sequencing. Genomic DNA was extracted from the blood cell samples with the Qiagen DNeasy Blood Extraction Kit. The rearrangement combines TRBV5-1 with TRBJ2-1, and TRBD2 matches 7 of the central bases. The sequence derives from a woman aged 55-70 years in good health and CMV-seronegative. The specimen sequenced was PBMCs. This receptor carries the CDR3 CASSLNGLGSHNEQFF. The sequenced DNA: TGCGCCAGCAGCTTGAACGGACTAGGTTCGCACAATGAGCAGTTCTTC.